This T cell receptor beta chain was sequenced in a study of spatial heterogeneity in lung cancer. Study-level information: Fewer alpha-chain than beta-chain sequences were consistently detected.

Specified time point: blood at routine non-recurrence follow-up after resection. TCRdb re-called the 5' RACE reads with MiXCR, one entry per CDR3 protein. The data contain over 70,000 distinct CDR3 sequences, over 7% of them singletons. CDR1 and CDR2 (germline): MDHEN, SYDVKM. CDR3 length: 16 residues. V was trimmed by 2 bases and J by 0 bases, leaving 8 bases between them. The table lists this clonotype with a few counts. The receptor's source is a female donor with early-stage non-small cell lung cancer. The starting material was PBMCs, obtained at follow-up. V gene TRBV28 combines with J gene TRBJ2-6; D unclear. The CDR3 DNA is TGTGCCAGCAGTTTAGGAGCCTCCTCTGGGGCCAACGTCCTGACTTTC. Translating gives CASSLGASSGANVLTF.